Listed below are T cell receptor beta chains from one sample, sequenced in a study of cytomegalovirus exposure and HLA in healthy donors. Sequencing used immunoSEQ multiplex PCR; TCRdb keeps in-frame clones, though not all of them. Of about 140,000 clones listed, approximately 67% are singletons. Sequenced material: PBMCs. The receptor set was obtained from a woman aged 55-70 years in good health and CMV-seronegative. Each CDR3 is given with its conserved first and last residue. Each record gives: V gene, CDR3 protein.

v_gene: TRBV12-2; CDR3aa: CASRLERSYNEQFF
v_gene: TRBV5-1; CDR3aa: CASNPGTSQETQYF
v_gene: TRBV19; CDR3aa: CASSIEGGSTYNEQFF
v_gene: TRBV28; CDR3aa: CASKEERLRNNEQFF
v_gene: TRBV10-3; CDR3aa: CASSTGSEQFF
v_gene: TRBV5-4; CDR3aa: CASSDSPNQPQHF
v_gene: TRBV5-1; CDR3aa: CASSLGLVNTGELFF
v_gene: TRBV5-4; CDR3aa: CASSSGGREVRGYTF
v_gene: TRBV7-6; CDR3aa: CASSVVTAGETQYF
v_gene: TRBV2; CDR3aa: CATRQGAVGGYTF
v_gene: TRBV7-5; CDR3aa: CVRSLAGATGTRNYEQYF
v_gene: TRBV6-4; CDR3aa: CASSQNGRAGETQYF
v_gene: TRBV4-1; CDR3aa: CASSQRVEETQYF
v_gene: TRBV15; CDR3aa: CATSRDIPAGETQYF
v_gene: TRBV5-4; CDR3aa: CASRSRDSPENEQFF
v_gene: TRBV5-1; CDR3aa: CASSRGGLVETQYF
v_gene: TRBV19; CDR3aa: CASSTLGGFNYGYTF
v_gene: TRBV28; CDR3aa: CASLSAGDSYNEQFF
v_gene: TRBV27; CDR3aa: CASSSTGKNYGYTF
v_gene: TRBV28; CDR3aa: CASSLYSKGEGQPQHF
v_gene: TRBV10-3; CDR3aa: CAISGGHNQPQHF
v_gene: TRBV28; CDR3aa: CASSLFGAGRNEQFF
v_gene: TRBV5-4; CDR3aa: CASSFGGGGGEKLFF
v_gene: TRBV9; CDR3aa: CASSSPSREGTDTQYF
v_gene: TRBV29-1; CDR3aa: CSVRQGPLEAFF
v_gene: TRBV7-2; CDR3aa: CASSLVVQGGEQYF
v_gene: TRBV6-1; CDR3aa: CASTLGGTGGNEQFF
v_gene: TRBV15; CDR3aa: CATSREVGYEQYF
v_gene: TRBV5-5; CDR3aa: CASSTLAGEQFF
v_gene: TRBV5-8; CDR3aa: CASSLVGQANYEQYF
v_gene: TRBV19; CDR3aa: CASSIRRQGNEKLFF
v_gene: TRBV19; CDR3aa: CASRTSGRTLYNEQFF
v_gene: TRBV7-2; CDR3aa: CASSLDGAGGQTGELFF
v_gene: TRBV6-1; CDR3aa: CASSWGLQDQETQYF
v_gene: TRBV6-1; CDR3aa: CASNTGTGSTDTQYF
v_gene: TRBV2; CDR3aa: CASTAGRGYTF
v_gene: TRBV7-2; CDR3aa: CASSLVRGGPRADTQYF
v_gene: TRBV28; CDR3aa: CASSFGQGIGETQYF
v_gene: TRBV7-2; CDR3aa: CASSLVGQGYTEAFF
v_gene: TRBV10-1; CDR3aa: CASPEPVRGRNEQFF
v_gene: TRBV7-6; CDR3aa: CASSLRTGTGNTIYF